This TCR beta chain emerged from a study of T cells in placental villitis. The immunoSEQ assay was v4. Clones were read by immunoSEQ multiplex PCR, and TCRdb kept only the in-frame ones, dropping some. The sample holds some 2,000 clones, less than 85% seen once. Comments on this clone: Its specificity is not known.

Study-wide points: Placentae with villitis of unknown etiology showed clonal expansion, median clonality around 0.055 versus control approximately 0.006.

This TCR came from a human patient with villitis of unknown etiology; the placental T cells may come from both mother and fetus. Sequencing was performed on placental tissue containing maternal and fetal cells.

CDR3 sequence reads: CASSPLAGGTNEQFF. DNA for the CDR3: TGCGCCAGCAGCCCCCTAGCGGGAGGAACCAATGAGCAGTTCTTC. The chain employs TRBV4-3 and TRBJ2-1; 11 nucleotides line up with TRBD2. CDR1 and CDR2 from the germline V gene are LGHNA and YSLEER. The CDR3 is 15 amino acids. J lost 6 bases, V lost 4 bases, and 5 bases had no gene match.